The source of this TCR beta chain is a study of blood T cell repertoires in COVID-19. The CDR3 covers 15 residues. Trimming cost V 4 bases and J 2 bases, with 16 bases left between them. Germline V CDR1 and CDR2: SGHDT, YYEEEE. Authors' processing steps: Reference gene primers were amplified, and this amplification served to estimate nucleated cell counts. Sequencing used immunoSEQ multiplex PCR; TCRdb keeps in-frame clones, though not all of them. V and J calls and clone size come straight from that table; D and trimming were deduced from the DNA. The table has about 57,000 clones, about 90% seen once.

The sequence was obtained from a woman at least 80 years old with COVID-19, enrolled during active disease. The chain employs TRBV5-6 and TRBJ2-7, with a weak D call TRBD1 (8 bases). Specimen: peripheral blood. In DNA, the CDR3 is TGTGCCAGCAGCCCTTGGACAGGGAGGGCCTACGAGCAGTACTTC. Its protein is CASSPWTGRAYEQYF.